Presented here are 9 T cell receptor beta chains from one specimen sequenced in a study of blood T cell repertoires in COVID-19. Using immunoSEQ multiplex PCR, the repertoire was profiled, and TCRdb retains in-frame clones only, with some absent. The table lists approximately 220,000 clones, roughly 85% of them singletons. Sequencing was done on a sample of PBMCs or T cells enriched from blood (not recorded which). These TCRs come from a man aged 40-49 years who had recovered from COVID-19.

Only one count was recorded for this clone. The CDR3 DNA follows: TGTGCCAGCAGAAGGGACTTAATGGGCTACACCTTC. This translates into CASRRDLMGYTF. The chain carries TRBV12-3 or TRBV12-4 and TRBJ1-2, with TRBD1 as a possible D gene (5 bases). Trimming stripped 6 bases from V and 8 bases from J, with 13 bases between. The CDR3 runs 12 residues.

The table lists this clone with a count of one. The chain uses TRBV30 and TRBJ2-7, with 8 bases identical to TRBD2. Trimming at V came to 3 bases and at J to 3 bases, leaving 7 bases not matched to a gene. This CDR3 spans 14 amino acids. In germline, CDR1 is GTSNPN, CDR2 SVGIG (reference sequence). This CDR3 is CAWSHTGGVYEQYF. The CDR3 bases are TGTGCCTGGAGCCATACCGGGGGGGTCTACGAGCAGTACTTC.

About this clone itself: One end of the junction varies from germline; a read error may be responsible. The chain uses TRBV7-6 and TRBJ2-3; perhaps TRBD2 as D (5 bases). This CDR3 has 15 amino acids. Germline CDR1 reads SGHVS; CDR2 reads FNYEAQ. CDR3 protein: CASSVARSRTDTQYF. DNA of the CDR3: TGTGCCAGCAGCGTAGCGAGATCCCGCACAGATACGCAGTATTTT.

J is TRBJ1-5 and V is TRBV28; D is unresolved. The CDR3 is 13 residues long. With 8 bases removed from V and 13 bases from J, the gap between germline ends came to 21 bases. The V gene's germline CDR1 is MDHEN and CDR2 SYDVKM. CDR3 nucleotide sequence: TGTGCCAGCGGCCTTACTATCGACCGGGTTCAGCATTTT. Encoded protein: CASGLTIDRVQHF.

This chain connects TRBV13 to TRBJ2-1; TRBD1 agrees at 7 bases. CDR3 length equals 15 residues. V trimming: 3 bases; J trimming: 3 bases; junction bases outside the gene matches: 5. The germline CDR1 and CDR2 sequences are PRHDT and FYEKMQ (reference sequence). CDR3 nucleotides: TGTGCCAGCAGCTTTAGAGGGGGCGGCTACAATGAGCAGTTCTTC. Amino acids: CASSFRGGGYNEQFF. The full variable domain, completed using reference TRBV13 and TRBJ2-1, is AAGVIQSPRHLIKEKRETATLKCYPIPRHDTVYWYQQGPGQDPQFLISFYEKMQSDKGSIPDRFSAQQFSDYHSELNMSSLELGDSALYFCASSFRGGGYNEQFFGPGTRLTVL.

The chain carries TRBV2 and TRBJ1-4; 9 bases match TRBD1. Per the germline V gene, CDR1 is SNHLY and CDR2 is FYNNEI. V trimming: 8 bases; J trimming: 7 bases; junction bases outside the gene matches: 8. The CDR3 is made up of 14 amino acids. CDR3 in amino acids: CASSKGQGIEKLFF. The CDR3 coding sequence is TGTGCCAGCTCCAAGGGACAGGGAATTGAAAAACTGTTTTTT.

The chain carries TRBV5-6 and TRBJ1-1; D is ambiguous. Per germline, CDR1 SGHDT and CDR2 YYEEEE. V was clipped by 3 bases and J by 0 bases, with 6 bases between them. The CDR3 spans 13 residues. This chain's CDR3 is CASSSTLNTEAFF. CDR3 DNA: TGTGCCAGCAGCTCCACATTGAACACTGAAGCTTTCTTT.

The genes are TRBV5-4 and TRBJ2-7; D is undetermined. CDR1 is SGHNT, CDR2 YYREEE, per germline (reference sequence). CDR3 size: 12 residues. V was shortened by 0 bases and J by 10 bases, with 11 bases between the two germline ends. DNA of the CDR3: TGTGCCAGCAGCTTGGATGTTGGAGCCCAGTACTTC. Translation gives CASSLDVGAQYF.

V is TRBV6-5 and J is TRBJ1-2; D not certain. V was shortened by 6 bases and J by 1 base, with 12 bases between the two germline ends. This CDR3 spans 14 amino acids. Germline V gene data show CDR1 as MNHEY and CDR2 as SVGAGI. This chain's CDR3 is CASRPPVLNYGYTF. DNA of the CDR3: TGTGCCAGCAGACCCCCGGTTCTTAACTATGGCTACACCTTC.